Below, one T cell receptor beta chain is given with its context. Its target is unknown. Germline loops: CDR1 SGHDT, CDR2 YYEEEE. The CDR3 runs to 15 residues. Trimming removed 4 bases from V and 1 base from J; junction bases left unmatched: 8. The source of the sample is a study of STAT5B mutations in CD4+ large granular lymphocyte leukemia. Only in-frame clones appear in the TCRdb table, and some are missing; sequencing was by immunoSEQ multiplex PCR. The sample lists tens of thousands of clones, about 77% seen once, with approximately 3.3% in the top ten. Study-wide results and limits: Patient CD4-sorted repertoires looked more clonal than healthy CD4+ repertoires, even without putative leukemic clones. Main leukemic clonotypes were patient-specific, but roughly 25% appeared at low frequency elsewhere.

The rearrangement links TRBV5-6 to TRBJ2-7; 7 bases are a match to TRBD2. Sequencing was done on a sample of CD4+ T cells from blood buffy coats. The sequence derives from a human donor in good health. The CDR3 coding sequence is TGTGCCAGCAGCCCCTTTGGGCGGGAGTCCTACGAGCAGTACTTC. This encodes CASSPFGRESYEQYF.